This entry lists 15 T cell receptor beta chains sequenced from one sample in a study of OX40 agonist ivuxolimab in advanced cancers. This table comes from immunoSEQ multiplex PCR, and its TCRdb copy is limited to in-frame clones, with some not included. Of some 110,000 clones in the sample, approximately 92% were seen once. The sequencing here drew on CD4+ or CD8+ T cells sorted from blood, taken in a trial of the OX40 agonist ivuxolimab. These TCRs come from an adult with an advanced solid tumor such as melanoma, head and neck, liver or kidney cancer.

The J gene is TRBJ2-3, the V gene TRBV6-5, with TRBD2 matching 10 bases. CDR3 size: 16 residues. V shed 0 bases, J shed 4 bases, and the junction held 4 bases outside the gene matches. Germline values: CDR1 MNHEY, CDR2 SVGAGI. CDR3: CASSYSGLAGADTQYF. DNA for the CDR3: TGTGCCAGCAGTTACTCGGGCCTAGCGGGGGCAGATACGCAGTATTTT.

The chain joins TRBV28 to TRBJ1-1, with D tentatively TRBD1 (5 bases). This CDR3 is 12 amino acids long. Germline CDR1 and CDR2: MDHEN and SYDVKM. Between the trimmed V and J ends, which lost 6 bases and 3 bases, there was a span of 8 bases. This CDR3 is CASSAGYTEAFF. Written as DNA, the CDR3 is TGTGCCAGCAGCGCAGGGTACACTGAAGCTTTCTTT.

The chain has TRBV5-1 and TRBJ2-3; 8 positions agree with TRBD2. Germline V CDR1 and CDR2: SGHRS, YFSETQ. The junction had 7 bases not matched to a gene; V was cut back by 3 bases and J by 4 bases. This CDR3 region has 15 residues. The CDR3 spells CASSYGGAGADTQYF. CDR3 nucleotides: TGCGCCAGCAGCTACGGGGGGGCCGGAGCAGATACGCAGTATTTT.

The rearrangement links TRBV7-3 to TRBJ1-2; D call uncertain. The V gene's germline CDR1 is SGHTA and CDR2 FQGTGA. The CDR3 loop spans 14 amino acids. The V end lost 4 bases, the J end lost 1 base, and 10 bases lay between the germline ends. The CDR3 DNA follows: TGTGCCAGCAGCTCGACTGTGGATAACTATGGCTACACCTTC. It yields the protein CASSSTVDNYGYTF.

The chain employs TRBV6-5 and TRBJ1-2; 11 nucleotides align to TRBD1. The V and J ends lost 6 bases and 6 bases, in that order; junction bases with no gene match: 6. The V gene's germline CDR1 is MNHEY and CDR2 SVGAGI. CDR3 size: 14 residues. Here the CDR3 reads CASSPGTGGNGYTF. Here the CDR3 DNA reads TGTGCCAGCAGCCCTGGGACAGGGGGAAATGGCTACACCTTC.

The V gene is TRBV25-1, the J gene TRBJ2-1; D may be TRBD2 (5 bases). The CDR3 has 13 amino acids. The ends were cut back, 2 bases at V and 10 bases at J, with 12 bases in the middle. Per the germline V gene, CDR1 is MGHDK and CDR2 is SYGVNS. CDR3 bases: TGTGCCAGCAGTGAACTCGGGGTTGGGGAGCAGTTCTTC. It translates to CASSELGVGEQFF.

The V gene is TRBV5-1, the J gene TRBJ2-4; 11 nucleotides line up with TRBD1. This CDR3 spans 13 amino acids. In germline, CDR1 is SGHRS, CDR2 YFSETQ. The ends lost 5 bases at V and 9 bases at J; junction bases unmatched: 4. The CDR3 loop reads CASSTGTGGIQYF. CDR3 sequence (DNA): TGCGCCAGCAGTACCGGGACAGGGGGCATTCAGTACTTC.

V usage is TRBV4-2 and J usage is TRBJ2-3; D remains ambiguous. Germline CDR1 is LGHNA and CDR2 is YNFKEQ. CDR3 length: 14 amino acids. V was trimmed by 2 bases and J by 4 bases, leaving 10 bases between them. The CDR3 sequence: CASSQSGPPDTQYF. For the CDR3, the DNA is TGTGCCAGCAGCCAAAGTGGGCCCCCAGATACGCAGTATTTT.

The chain links TRBV5-6 to TRBJ1-3; tentative D call: TRBD1 (5 bases). V was shortened by 1 base and J by 2 bases, with 10 bases between the two germline ends. Per germline, CDR1 SGHDT and CDR2 YYEEEE. There are 15 residues in the CDR3. The CDR3 region has the DNA TGTGCCAGCAGCTTGTGGGGGGTCACTGGAAACACCATATATTTT. Translating gives CASSLWGVTGNTIYF.

The chain is built from TRBV19 and TRBJ1-1; 7 positions agree with TRBD1. V shed 5 bases and J 4 bases; nucleotides not matched to a gene: 7. This CDR3 has 14 amino acids. Germline V gene sequence: CDR1 LNHDA, CDR2 SQIVND (reference sequence). The CDR3 sequence is CASSVRQGPTEAFF. CDR3 DNA sequence: TGTGCCAGTAGTGTCCGACAGGGACCCACTGAAGCTTTCTTT.

The V gene is TRBV28, the J gene TRBJ1-2; 12 nucleotides agree with TRBD1. CDR1 is MDHEN and CDR2 is SYDVKM in the germline V gene. Losses at the gene ends were 6 bases for V and 6 bases for J; bases not matched to a gene: 8. This CDR3 region has 15 residues. This CDR3 is CASSQPGQGADGYTF. The DNA of the CDR3 is TGTGCCAGCAGCCAACCGGGACAGGGGGCCGATGGCTACACCTTC.

The CDR3 here is CASSYGAPQRGQYF. For the CDR3, the DNA is TGTGCCAGCAGTTATGGTGCTCCTCAACGGGGGCAGTACTTC. J is TRBJ2-7 and V is TRBV6-5; tentative D call: TRBD2 (5 bases). This CDR3 spans 14 amino acids. The germline gives CDR1 MNHEY, CDR2 SVGAGI. The V end lost 3 bases, the J end lost 9 bases, and 18 bases lay between the germline ends.

The V and J genes are TRBV11-2 and TRBJ1-4; 9 bases align to TRBD1. Trimming took 5 bases from V and 7 from J; bases not matched to a gene: 14. Looked up from germline, CDR1 is SGHAT and CDR2 is FQNNGV. CDR3 length: 17 amino acids. The CDR3 DNA is TGTGCCAGCAGCCCCGGGACAGGGATAATTTCGAGTGAAAAACTGTTTTTT. Protein: CASSPGTGIISSEKLFF.

The gene calls are TRBV28 and TRBJ1-2; 7 nucleotides align to TRBD1. From germline, CDR1 is MDHEN and CDR2 SYDVKM. The CDR3 is 15 residues long. The J segment lost 3 bases and the V segment lost 6 bases, leaving 10 bases of the junction unmatched. CDR3 in amino acids: CASSPGGAGDYGYTF. For the CDR3, the DNA is TGTGCCAGCAGCCCAGGGGGGGCCGGGGACTATGGCTACACCTTC.

This chain uses TRBV7-9 with TRBJ1-1; 7 nucleotides match TRBD1. This CDR3 spans 15 amino acids. Germline CDR1 reads SEHNR; CDR2 reads FQNEAQ (reference sequence). With 0 bases clipped from V and 4 bases from J, the junction kept 5 bases outside the gene matches. The CDR3 loop reads CASSLATGRITEAFF. Written as DNA, the CDR3 is TGTGCCAGCAGCTTAGCGACAGGGCGGATCACTGAAGCTTTCTTT. Together with reference TRBV7-9 and TRBJ1-1, the CDR3 gives the full variable domain: DTGVSQNPRHKITKRGQNVTFRCDPISEHNRLYWYRQTLGQGPEFLTYFQNEAQLEKSRLLSDRFSAERPKGSFSTLEIQRTEQGDSAMYLCASSLATGRITEAFFGQGTRLTVV.